This T cell receptor beta chain was profiled in a study of identical twins. The study's findings and limits: These conclusions were based on statistical analysis (cross-sectional, not following the same donors). Insertions were reduced in abundant cord blood beta clonotypes but not in memory repertoires.

TCRdb recomputed calls from the 5' RACE reads with MiXCR, one row per CDR3 protein. The sample gives fewer than 550,000 distinct CDR3 sequences, 15% of which show up once; 0.44% is in the top ten. The length of the CDR3 is 14 residues. Trimming cost V 4 bases and J 6 bases; bases outside gene matches: 9. Germline CDR1 reads LGHDT; CDR2 reads YNNKEL (reference sequence). As to this clonotype: Its matching antigen is unknown.

The same sample was also studied in work on yellow fever vaccine responses in identical twins.

Sequencing was done on a sample of CD4+ T cells sorted from blood. This TCR was recovered from a woman aged 18-29 years in good health. The rearrangement links TRBV3-1 to TRBJ2-7; 7 bases agree with TRBD1. The DNA for the CDR3 is TGTGCCAGCAGCCGGGACAGCCCGGGCTTCGAGCAGTACTTC. It is translated as CASSRDSPGFEQYF.